The 21 T cell receptor beta chains given below trace back to one sample, sequenced in a study of monozygotic twins with inflammatory bowel disease. No DNA is given; TCRdb re-called the 5' RACE reads and lists each CDR3 protein once. Its listing shows 70,000 to 95,000 distinct CDR3 sequences. The material sequenced was blood. These receptors originate from a human donor with ulcerative colitis or Crohn's disease, or a healthy co-twin of an affected twin (not recorded which).

V gene TRBV7-2 combines with J gene TRBJ1-4. The CDR3 covers 12 residues. Germline V gene sequence: CDR1 SGHTA, CDR2 FQGNSA. CDR3 sequence: CASSPGREKLFF.

The gene calls are TRBV29-1 and TRBJ2-7; as DNA is missing, the TRBD1 call by TCRdb cannot be tested. This CDR3 has 14 residues. Germline CDR1 SQVTM, CDR2 ANQGSEA. CDR3 sequence: CSVKPGTGGGEQYF.

The chain links TRBV20-1 to TRBJ2-7. Germline CDR1 is DFQATT and CDR2 is SNEGSKA (reference sequence). The CDR3 spans 14 residues. CDR3 amino acids: CSATWESVGYEQYF.

The J gene is TRBJ2-3, the V gene TRBV5-1; TCRdb gives TRBD1 as the D gene, but with no DNA this cannot be confirmed. This CDR3 contains 15 residues. Germline values: CDR1 SGHRS, CDR2 YFSETQ. CDR3 in amino acids: CASSLGDRVADTQYF.

V is TRBV20-1 and J is TRBJ1-4. Germline values: CDR1 DFQATT, CDR2 SNEGSKA (reference sequence). This CDR3 spans 12 amino acids. The chain's CDR3 is CSAREKAEKLFF.

This chain links TRBV18 with TRBJ2-3. From germline, CDR1 is KGHSH and CDR2 LQKENI. This CDR3 region has 14 residues. CDR3 sequence reads: CASSPPDFTDTQYF.

This sequence joins TRBV7-9 and TRBJ2-2; checking the TCRdb D call of TRBD1 is not possible without DNA. Germline V gene sequence: CDR1 SEHNR, CDR2 FQNEAQ (reference sequence). The CDR3 sequence is 16 residues long. CDR3 region: CASSQGGQGIPGELFF.

The chain combines TRBV6-5 with TRBJ1-2; TCRdb gives TRBD1 as the D gene, but with no DNA this cannot be confirmed. The CDR3 contains 16 residues. Per germline, CDR1 MNHEY and CDR2 SVGAGI. The CDR3 sequence is CASRADRGRSPYGYTF.

The V call is TRBV12-5, the J call TRBJ2-5. Germline V gene lookup returns CDR1 LGHNT and CDR2 FRNRAP. CDR3 length equals 12 residues. The CDR3 region is CASGRIHETQYF.

The chain recombines TRBV29-1 with TRBJ1-2. Germline lookup yields CDR1 SQVTM and CDR2 ANQGSEA. The CDR3 runs 14 residues. The CDR3: CSVPYRGPESGYTF.

This chain connects TRBV7-9 to TRBJ2-1. The CDR3 runs to 17 residues. Germline V lookup: CDR1 SEHNR, CDR2 FQNEAQ (reference sequence). The chain's CDR3 is CASSSGIRLATYNEQFF.

This chain links TRBV7-8 with TRBJ1-1; TCRdb's D call, TRBD1, is unchecked because there is no DNA. There are 14 residues in the CDR3. In germline, CDR1 is SGHVS, CDR2 FQNEAQ. The CDR3 is CASSLMGAGTEAFF. Full variable domain (remainder filled in from reference TRBV7-8 and TRBJ1-1): GAGVSQSPRYKVAKRGQDVALRCDPISGHVSLFWYQQALGQGPEFLTYFQNEAQLDKSGLPSDRFFAERPEGSVSTLKIQRTQQEDSAVYLCASSLMGAGTEAFFGQGTRLTVV.

The chain recombines TRBV27 with TRBJ2-5; TCRdb indicates TRBD1, and absent DNA this call remains unverified. Per the germline V gene, CDR1 is MNHEY and CDR2 is SMNVEV (reference sequence). The CDR3 is 14 amino acids. The CDR3 here is CASSGTGVWETQYF.

The V call is TRBV5-6, the J call TRBJ2-1; TCRdb indicates TRBD1, and absent DNA this call remains unverified. Germline V gene sequence: CDR1 SGHDT, CDR2 YYEEEE. This CDR3 has 12 amino acids. CDR3 amino acids: CASSPPFSEQFF. The whole variable domain, remainder taken from reference TRBV5-6 and TRBJ2-1, is DAGVTQSPTHLIKTRGQQVTLRCSPKSGHDTVSWYQQALGQGPQFIFQYYEEEERQRGNFPDRFSGHQFPNYSSELNVNALLLGDSALYLCASSPPFSEQFFGPGTRLTVL.

CDR3 loop: CATSRGQGNSPLHF. The V and J genes are TRBV15 and TRBJ1-6; TCRdb's D call of TRBD1 is untestable without DNA. The CDR3 totals 14 residues. Germline CDR1 is LNHNV and CDR2 is YYDKDF (reference sequence).

The rearrangement uses TRBV18 and TRBJ1-4; TCRdb selects TRBD1, and the lack of DNA leaves this call unchecked. Per germline, CDR1 KGHSH and CDR2 LQKENI. The CDR3 has 15 residues. The CDR3 sequence: CASSPQQGRNEKLFF.

The chain carries TRBV5-5 and TRBJ2-4; the D call from TCRdb, TRBD1, cannot be confirmed without DNA. The CDR3 spans 14 residues. Looked up from germline, CDR1 is SGHKS and CDR2 is YYEKEE (reference sequence). CDR3 loop: CASSLVDPRDIQYF.

This chain links TRBV5-1 with TRBJ2-3; TCRdb proposes TRBD2, but this gene call is untestable without DNA. Germline loops: CDR1 SGHRS, CDR2 YFSETQ. This CDR3 region has 17 residues. CDR3 region: CASSFGTSGGSTDTQYF.

This chain connects TRBV6-5 to TRBJ1-2. Germline CDR1 and CDR2: MNHEY and SVGAGI. CDR3 size: 12 residues. CDR3 sequence reads: CASTGGAYGYTF.

This sequence joins TRBV4-2 and TRBJ1-4; the TRBD1 assignment by TCRdb is unverifiable without DNA. CDR1 and CDR2 (germline): LGHNA, YNFKEQ. The CDR3 consists of 16 residues. CDR3 protein: CASSPHDRGRWEKLFF.

The V and J genes are TRBV10-3 and TRBJ2-3; there is no DNA to check the TCRdb D call of TRBD2. The CDR3 has 18 residues. In germline, CDR1 is ENHRY, CDR2 SYGVKD. The CDR3 reads CAISGGRAEKPSTDTQYF.